This TCR beta chain is drawn from a study of shared clonotypes between healthy human individuals. Turning to the study itself: In total, the donors were two women and a few men aged 18 to 49. Used for every donor were three CD4 naive, three CD4 memory, two CD8 naive and one CD8 memory plate. Notes on the study in general: Among a few donors, about 4.6% of naive CD4 clonotypes were found in common.

Researchers ran the assay at a deep level. TCRdb keeps only in-frame clones here, not all; method: immunoSEQ multiplex PCR. The sample has about 980,000 clones, approximately 80% seen once. Note on this clone: The antigen remains undetermined.

This CDR3 contains 15 residues. V was clipped by 6 bases and J by 2 bases; unmatched bases: 5. Germline V gene lookup returns CDR1 MNHNS and CDR2 SASEGT. This chain uses TRBV6-1 with TRBJ2-7, with 12 bases aligning to TRBD2. This TCR was sampled from a man between 18 and 35 years old in good health. Sequenced material: memory CD4+ T cells sorted from blood. The subset denotes: CD45RA-negative fraction. Here the CDR3 DNA reads TGTGCCAGCAGGCCAGGACTAGCGGGGACCTACGAGCAGTACTTC. Translated, it gives CASRPGLAGTYEQYF.